This is a list of T cell receptor beta chains from one sample in a study of control samples from healthy donors and cancer patients. Measured with immunoSEQ multiplex PCR; TCRdb has only the in-frame clones, and not every one. The sample shows roughly 180,000 clones, 94% of them seen only once. The sample taken for sequencing was blood. The receptor source for this set is a woman aged 18 to 35 in good health. Both conserved end residues are part of each CDR3. A D gene is named only where the DNA matches it firmly. Rows give clone size only sometimes, using once, few, many, or a class for an expanded clone.

j_call v_call clone_size d_call cdr3_length cdr3_nt cdr3_aa
TRBJ1-2 TRBV11-2 - - 13 TGTGCCAGCAGCCCCGACGAGAACTATGGCTACACCTTC CASSPDENYGYTF
TRBJ2-3 TRBV5-8 - TRBD1 12 TGTGCCAGCAACGACAGGGTCGATACGCAGTATTTT CASNDRVDTQYF
TRBJ1-1 TRBV7-2 - TRBD1 14 TGTGCCAGCAGCTTAGGGGGGGGACAGGGTAGTGCTTTCTTT CASSLGGGQGSAFF
TRBJ2-2 TRBV11-3 - TRBD2 19 TGTGCCAGCAGCTTAGGGACTAGCGAAAAACTTACGAACACCGGGGAGCTGTTTTTT CASSLGTSEKLTNTGELFF
TRBJ2-3 TRBV19 - - 15 TGTGCCAGTAGTATTGAAGCCTACAGCACAGATACGCAGTATTTT CASSIEAYSTDTQYF
TRBJ2-7 TRBV4-2 - TRBD1 14 TGTGCCAGCAGCCAAGGGGACAGGGGCTACGAGCAGTACTTC CASSQGDRGYEQYF
TRBJ2-5 TRBV4-2 - TRBD2 22 TGTGCCAGCAGCCAAGATAATATCGGGGGGGGACTAGCGGGAGGATATCAAGAGACCCAGTACTTC CASSQDNIGGGLAGGYQETQYF
TRBJ1-2 TRBV5-4 - - 14 TGTGCCAGCAGCCTCAGAGGGACCACGGAGGGCTACACCTTC CASSLRGTTEGYTF
TRBJ2-5 TRBV5-1 - TRBD2 17 TGCGCCAGCAGCTTGGGTCCTAGCGGGGGGGCCGTAGAGACCCAGTACTTC CASSLGPSGGAVETQYF
TRBJ2-6 TRBV25-1 - - 15 TGTGCCAGCAGTGAGCCGTCAGCTGGGGCCAACGTCCTGACTTTC CASSEPSAGANVLTF
TRBJ2-1 TRBV19 - - 13 TGTGCCAGTAGTATAGAAATGGGAGGCGTGCAGTTCTTC CASSIEMGGVQFF
TRBJ2-5 TRBV10-2 - TRBD1 15 TGCGCCAGCAGTGAGTCGGGACAGTACCAAGAGACCCAGTACTTC CASSESGQYQETQYF
TRBJ1-5 TRBV19 - TRBD1 15 TGTGCCAGTAGTGTTATCGGGACAGGGTATTCGCCCCAGCATTTT CASSVIGTGYSPQHF
TRBJ2-5 TRBV5-6 once - 13 TGTGCCAGCAGCTTTAAACCCCAAGAGACCCAGTACTTC CASSFKPQETQYF
TRBJ1-2 TRBV28 - - 13 TGTGCCAGCAGAATAGACAGGAACTATGGCTACACCTTC CASRIDRNYGYTF
TRBJ2-2 TRBV5-4 - - 15 TGTGCCAGCAGCTCCGGGACTTTGAGTTCCGGGGAGCTGTTTTTT CASSSGTLSSGELFF
TRBJ1-1 TRBV4-3 - TRBD1 17 TGCGCCAGCAGCCAAGGGACAGGATCCTCAATGCCCACTGAAGCTTTCTTT CASSQGTGSSMPTEAFF
TRBJ1-6 TRBV7-2 - - 14 TGTGCCAGCAGCGCCACCGTTGATAATTCACCCCTCCACTTT CASSATVDNSPLHF
TRBJ2-5 TRBV11-2 - - 12 TGTGCCAGCAGCTTCGGGGGAGAGACCCAGTACTTC CASSFGGETQYF
TRBJ1-3 TRBV28 - - 15 TGTGCCAGCAGTTTATTCTTCCAGGCTGGAAACACCATATATTTT CASSLFFQAGNTIYF
TRBJ1-1 TRBV7-9 - - 13 TGTGCCAGCAGCTACGGGCCGAACACTGAAGCTTTCTTT CASSYGPNTEAFF
TRBJ1-2 TRBV7-9 once - 19 TGTGCCAGCAGCCGAAACCAGGTCCTGCGGGGGATGGCTAACTATGGCTACACCTTC CASSRNQVLRGMANYGYTF
TRBJ1-1 TRBV7-2 - - 15 TGTGCCAGCAGCTTAGCGTACGGGTTATTAACTGAAGCTTTCTTT CASSLAYGLLTEAFF
TRBJ1-3 TRBV6-6 once - 16 TGTGCCAGCAGTTATTCAGTCGGCGTCTCTGGAAACACCATATATTTT CASSYSVGVSGNTIYF
TRBJ1-3 TRBV7-9 - - 17 TGTGCCAGCAGCCCTGTCCGGGACGTGTTCTCTGGAAACACCATATATTTT CASSPVRDVFSGNTIYF
TRBJ2-7 TRBV19 once - 17 TGTGCCAGTAGTACCAGACATTCGGGACCCCTCGGTCACGAGCAGTACTTC CASSTRHSGPLGHEQYF
TRBJ1-4 TRBV19 - - 14 TGTGCCAGTAGTATGGGGTCCGGGGACGAAAAACTGTTTTTT CASSMGSGDEKLFF
TRBJ1-2 TRBV7-9 - - 14 TGTGCCAGCAGCTTAGCGGGGCAGTCCTATGGCTACACCTTC CASSLAGQSYGYTF
TRBJ1-2 TRBV11-2 few - 14 TGTGCCAGCAGCTTATTGCGGGGCGGCTATGGCTACACCTTC CASSLLRGGYGYTF
TRBJ2-7 TRBV4-2 - - 13 TGTGCCAGCAGCCAAGATCTGGGAAGGAGCCTGTACTTC CASSQDLGRSLYF
TRBJ2-7 TRBV28 - - 14 TGTGCCAGCAGTTTACAGGGGAGCTCCTACGAGCAGTACTTC CASSLQGSSYEQYF
TRBJ1-5 TRBV6-5 once - 12 TGTGCCAGCAGGGTAGGGAATCAGCCCCAGCATTTT CASRVGNQPQHF
TRBJ1-1 TRBV18 - - 12 TGTGCCAGCTCACCCACAGAGGAAGGAGCTTTCTTT CASSPTEEGAFF
TRBJ2-1 TRBV28 - TRBD2 15 TGTGCCAGCAGGCCCACTAGCGGCATCTACAATGAGCAGTTCTTC CASRPTSGIYNEQFF
TRBJ1-2 TRBV7-8 - - 15 TGTGCCAGCAGCTTAGAATCGGGGCTGCACTATGGCTACACCTTC CASSLESGLHYGYTF
TRBJ2-2 TRBV10-2 - - 17 TGCGCCAGCAGTGAGAGGAGACAGGTTTCGAACACCGGGGAGCTGTTTTTT CASSERRQVSNTGELFF
TRBJ1-6 TRBV14 - TRBD1 14 TGTGCCAGCAGCCAAGTGGACAGGGTTCTTTCCCTCCACTTT CASSQVDRVLSLHF
TRBJ1-5 TRBV13 once - 15 TGTGCCAGCAGCTTAGGGAGGGGAGTACGGCAGCCCCAGCATTTT CASSLGRGVRQPQHF
TRBJ2-3 TRBV14 - TRBD1 15 TGTGCCAGCAGCCTTGACAGGGGAGTCACAGATACGCAGTATTTT CASSLDRGVTDTQYF
TRBJ2-7 TRBV2 once TRBD1 14 TGTGCCAGCAGTCAGGACAGGGTTCTACTGGAGCAGTACTTC CASSQDRVLLEQYF
TRBJ1-4 TRBV7-9 - TRBD1 14 TGTGCCAGCAGCCCGGGACAGTTTAATGAAAAACTGTTTTTT CASSPGQFNEKLFF
TRBJ1-6 TRBV5-8 - - 16 TGTGCCAGCAGCTTGGGCCAGGGAGGTTACAATTCACCCCTCCACTTT CASSLGQGGYNSPLHF
TRBJ2-5 TRBV21-1 - - 16 TGTGCCAGCAGCAAAGTCCCCGGGTTCCCGCAAGAGACCCAGTACTTC CASSKVPGFPQETQYF
TRBJ1-4 TRBV5-1 - - 14 TGCGCCAGCAGCTGGGACGGACTAAATGAAAAACTGTTTTTT CASSWDGLNEKLFF
TRBJ2-2 TRBV19 - - 17 TGTGCCAGTAGTATAGATCCTGAGACTTTGAACACCGGGGAGCTGTTTTTT CASSIDPETLNTGELFF
TRBJ2-7 TRBV6-2/TRBV6-3 once - 14 TGTGCCAGCAGTTACGGAGGCAGCCCCTACGAGCAGTACTTC CASSYGGSPYEQYF
TRBJ2-7 TRBV2 - - 14 TGTGCCAGCAGTAACCCGGGACTCCGCTACGAGCAGTACTTC CASSNPGLRYEQYF